This is a list of T cell receptor beta chains from one sample in a study of alternative splicing in chronic myeloid leukemia remission. TCRdb re-analyzed the bulk RNA-seq reads; it lists each CDR3 protein once, without DNA. The sample includes over a hundred distinct CDR3 sequences, approximately 98% of them seen just once. The material sequenced was PBMCs or total blood leukocytes (not recorded which), taken during remission. These receptors came from an adult with chronic myeloid leukemia. CDR3s include the opening cysteine and the closing phenylalanine or tryptophan. The order of the fields is J gene, clone size, V gene, CDR3 protein. Size is stated for part of the rows, as once, few or many counts, or as a class when the clone is expanded.

TRBJ1-5 | . | TRBV12-3/TRBV12-4 | CASSFGNQPQHF
TRBJ2-1 | . | TRBV28 | CASSLMGRGYDEQFF
TRBJ2-7 | . | TRBV27 | CASSFSSGDSPYEQYF
TRBJ1-2 | . | TRBV20-1 | CSAREYGFTF
TRBJ2-1 | . | TRBV29-1 | CSVIVPPHNEQFF
TRBJ2-4 | . | TRBV28 | CASSLEQGVSKNIQYF
TRBJ2-2 | . | TRBV20-1 | CSARALVGTLANTGELFF
TRBJ2-2 | . | TRBV12-5 | CASDLTGELFF
TRBJ2-1 | once | TRBV7-2 | CASSSRGQIYNEQFF
TRBJ2-7 | . | TRBV27 | CASSLSSRTGGAGYEQYF
TRBJ2-2 | . | TRBV20-1 | CSASADLNTGELFF
TRBJ2-3 | . | TRBV9 | CASSVAGGISTDTQYF
TRBJ2-1 | . | TRBV6-2/TRBV6-3 | CASSPALAWRGQFF
TRBJ2-6 | once | TRBV29-1 | CSAQTGSGANVLTF
TRBJ2-1 | . | TRBV24/OR9-2 | CATSDWSGSLGNEQFF
TRBJ1-1 | once | TRBV28 | CASSPGRGGNTEAFF
TRBJ1-1 | . | TRBV3-1 | CASSQVVMNTEAFF